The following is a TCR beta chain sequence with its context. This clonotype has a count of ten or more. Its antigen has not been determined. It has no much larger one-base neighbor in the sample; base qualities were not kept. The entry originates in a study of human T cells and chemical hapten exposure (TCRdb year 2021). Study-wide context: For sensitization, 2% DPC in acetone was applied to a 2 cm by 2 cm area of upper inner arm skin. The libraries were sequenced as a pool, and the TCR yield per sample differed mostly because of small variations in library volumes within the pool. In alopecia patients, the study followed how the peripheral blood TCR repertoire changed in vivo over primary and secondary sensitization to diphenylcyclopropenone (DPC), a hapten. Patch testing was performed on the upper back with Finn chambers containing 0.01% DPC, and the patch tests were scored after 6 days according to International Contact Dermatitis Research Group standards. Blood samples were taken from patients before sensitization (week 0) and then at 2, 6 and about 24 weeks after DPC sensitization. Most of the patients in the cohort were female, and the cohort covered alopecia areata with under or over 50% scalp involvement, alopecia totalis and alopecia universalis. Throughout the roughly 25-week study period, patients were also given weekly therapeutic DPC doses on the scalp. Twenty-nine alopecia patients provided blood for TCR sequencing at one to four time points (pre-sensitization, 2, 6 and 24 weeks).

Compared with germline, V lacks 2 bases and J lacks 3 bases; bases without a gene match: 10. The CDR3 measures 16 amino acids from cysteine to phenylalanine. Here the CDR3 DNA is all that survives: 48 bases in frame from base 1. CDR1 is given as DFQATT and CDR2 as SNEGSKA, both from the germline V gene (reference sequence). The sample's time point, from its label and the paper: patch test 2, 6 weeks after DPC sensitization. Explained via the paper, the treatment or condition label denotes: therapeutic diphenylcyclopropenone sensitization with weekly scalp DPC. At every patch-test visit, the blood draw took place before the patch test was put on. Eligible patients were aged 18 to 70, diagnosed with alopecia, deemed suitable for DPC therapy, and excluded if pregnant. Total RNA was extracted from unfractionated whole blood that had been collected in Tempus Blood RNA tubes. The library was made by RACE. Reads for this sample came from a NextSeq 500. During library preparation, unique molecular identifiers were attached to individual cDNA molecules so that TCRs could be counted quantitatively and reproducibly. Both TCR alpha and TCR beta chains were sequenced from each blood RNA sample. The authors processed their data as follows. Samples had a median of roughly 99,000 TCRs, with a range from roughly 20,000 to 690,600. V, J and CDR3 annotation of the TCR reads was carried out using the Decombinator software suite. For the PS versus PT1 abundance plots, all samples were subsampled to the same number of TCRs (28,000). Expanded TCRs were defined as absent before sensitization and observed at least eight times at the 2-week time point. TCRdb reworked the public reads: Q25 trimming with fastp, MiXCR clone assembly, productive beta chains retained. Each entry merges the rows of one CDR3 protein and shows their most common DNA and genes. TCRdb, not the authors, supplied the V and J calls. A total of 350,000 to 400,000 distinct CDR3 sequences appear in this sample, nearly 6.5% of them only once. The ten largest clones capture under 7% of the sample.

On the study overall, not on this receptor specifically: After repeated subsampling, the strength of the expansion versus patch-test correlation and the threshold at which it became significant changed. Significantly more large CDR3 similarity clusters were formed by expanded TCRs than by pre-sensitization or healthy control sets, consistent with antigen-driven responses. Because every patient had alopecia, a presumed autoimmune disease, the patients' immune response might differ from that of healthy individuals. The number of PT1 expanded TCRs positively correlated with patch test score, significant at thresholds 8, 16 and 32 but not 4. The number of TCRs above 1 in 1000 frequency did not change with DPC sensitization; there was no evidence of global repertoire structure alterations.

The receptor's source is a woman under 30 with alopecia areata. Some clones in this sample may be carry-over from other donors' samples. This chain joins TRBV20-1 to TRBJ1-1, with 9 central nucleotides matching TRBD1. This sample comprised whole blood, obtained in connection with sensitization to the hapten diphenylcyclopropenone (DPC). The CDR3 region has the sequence CSARNADRGGDTEAFF. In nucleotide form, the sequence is TGCAGTGCTAGAAACGCCGACAGGGGGGGAGACACTGAAGCTTTCTTT.